One T cell receptor beta chain is described in this entry. Its antigen remains undetermined. No much larger clonotype is one base removed from it; base qualities were not supplied. This sample was taken from a study of T cell responses to AZD1222 COVID-19 vaccine (dated by TCRdb to the early 2020s). With respect to the entire study: AZD1222 recipients whose second dose came at about 4 weeks and those whose second dose came at about 12 weeks were combined into one group, since spike-specific TCR depth and breadth did not differ between the two schedules. Trial participants were enrolled by age into 18-55, 56-69 and 70-plus year subgroups, with about 150, 28 and 57 TCR-sequenced participants respectively. TCR sequencing was performed for over 230 trial participants, of whom 207 were given two doses of AZD1222 and some 25 were given two doses of MenACWY control vaccine. On the study overall, not on this receptor specifically: Reportedly, almost half of the unique spike-specific TCRs recognized epitopes lying outside the regions that are mutated in the B.1.351 and B.1.1.7 variants. Vaccine-associated CD4 TCRs spanned the whole spike protein, with dominant responses in regions 160-218 and 743-854. Only five to seven AZD1222 recipients were SARS-CoV-2 seropositive at baseline, limiting conclusions about previously exposed vaccinees. A significant rise in spike-specific TCR breadth and depth was observed after two AZD1222 doses relative to day 0 and relative to MenACWY recipients. No day 14 peak-response samples were available, so repertoires were characterized only after the peak T cell response. Participants were mostly white British and included more females than males, and it was suggested by the authors that clonal diversity may have been underestimated. The 56-69-year group was small, and its depth increase did not reach significance, likely because of low power.

The time point label, as the study defines it: baseline before first vaccination. The vaccinee samples were drawn from two UK trials, COV001 and COV002, one of which was a single-blind randomized controlled phase 2/3 trial testing AZD1222 (ChAdOx1 nCoV-19) in healthy adults. Trial participant PBMC samples were collected at day 0 and day 28 after the second dose for TCRbeta chain sequencing. V sheds 0 bases and J sheds 7 bases, leaving 7 bases between their ends. The CDR3 numbers 13 residues from cysteine through phenylalanine. Here the CDR3 DNA is all that survives: 39 bases in frame from base 1. The germline V gene sets CDR1 to MNHEY and CDR2 to SVGEGT. The CDR3 regions of human TCRbeta chains were analyzed by immunosequencing. The authors processed their data as follows. TCRs in the repertoires were matched against a reference library of SARS-CoV-2-specific TCRs that had been generated with the MIRA antigen-specificity platform. Breadth meant the fraction of unique TCRs that were SARS-CoV-2-associated, whereas depth meant the fraction of total T cells that were SARS-CoV-2-associated. Using the MIRA data, each spike-specific TCR was assigned both to the spike region to which the TCR was reactive and to a CD4 or CD8 class. Log10-transformed breadth and depth values were compared by one-way ANOVA with Sidak's multiple comparisons tests. TCRdb limited this immuneACCESS table to in-frame rearrangements with V and J called. A share of clones is missing; checked studies link under half to unresolved V genes, and the rest is unexplained. V and J calls plus clone size are reproduced from that table; the DNA served to infer D and trimming. The sample records roughly 100,000 clones, around 90% of which are singletons. The top ten clonotypes cover about 8.7% of the sample.

The rearranged segments are TRBV6-2 or TRBV6-3 and TRBJ2-1; no D gene is confidently identified. The receptor's source is an adult in good health. The sequencing here drew on peripheral blood, taken on day 0 of AZD1222 vaccination. The CDR3 protein: CASSYSDRNEQFF. In nucleotide form, the sequence is TGTGCCAGCAGTTACTCTGATCGGAATGAGCAGTTCTTC.